This is a list of T cell receptor beta chains from one sample in a study of T cells in Graves' hyperthyroidism and ophthalmopathy. TCRdb processed the multiplex PCR reads anew with MiXCR; each CDR3 protein has one entry. The repertoire holds some 400,000 distinct CDR3 sequences, 15% to 20% seen once, with around 4% in the top ten. Sequenced sample: blood. The source of these receptors is a woman aged 18-35 years with Graves' hyperthyroidism. Each CDR3 is given with its conserved first and last residue. D genes are given only for firm matches. Expanded clones get a size class; other rows say once, few or many, or leave the size out.

D gene	CDR3 length	clone size	V gene	J gene	CDR3 DNA	CDR3 protein
TRBD2	15	many	TRBV12-3/TRBV12-4	TRBJ2-7	TGTGCCAGCAGTTTTATAGCGGGGCCCATCTACGAGCAGTACTTC	CASSFIAGPIYEQYF
TRBD1	13	.	TRBV6-1	TRBJ2-7	TGTGCCAGCTCGGACAGGGGTAACTACGAGCAGTACTTC	CASSDRGNYEQYF
.	14	many	TRBV6-1	TRBJ2-2	TGTGCCAGCAGTCCCGACCGGAACACCGGGGAGCTGTTTTTT	CASSPDRNTGELFF
.	14	many	TRBV7-3	TRBJ1-1	TGTGCCAGCAGACAGGGCTTGGGGAACACTGAAGCTTTCTTT	CASRQGLGNTEAFF
.	15	.	TRBV6-5	TRBJ2-7	TGTGCCAGCAGTTACTCGTGGGACCTAGGCAACGAGCAGTACTTC	CASSYSWDLGNEQYF
.	14	many	TRBV12-3/TRBV12-4	TRBJ1-5	TGTGCCAGCAGTTTAGGCAGGGCGGATCAGCCCCAGCATTTT	CASSLGRADQPQHF
.	16	.	TRBV6-5	TRBJ1-1	TGTGCCAGCAGTTCAAACAGGGCCTTACGGAACACTGAAGCTTTCTTT	CASSSNRALRNTEAFF
.	15	many	TRBV28	TRBJ1-5	TGTGCCAGCAGTTTATCACTCGCAGGGGATCAGCCCCAGCATTTT	CASSLSLAGDQPQHF
.	13	.	TRBV6-5	TRBJ2-4	TGTGCCAGCAGTTACGAGTGGGAAAACATTCAGTACTTC	CASSYEWENIQYF
.	15	.	TRBV6-2/TRBV6-3	TRBJ1-5	TGTGCCAGCAGCCCCCTTTGGTTTAGCAATCAGCCCCAGCATTTT	CASSPLWFSNQPQHF
TRBD1	15	many	TRBV7-9	TRBJ2-7	TGTGCCAGCAGCTTATCCTACAGGGGAATGGGCGAGCAGTACTTC	CASSLSYRGMGEQYF
.	16	many	TRBV6-1	TRBJ1-2	TGTGCCAGCAGTGAACCGGGACGACGGGACGACTATGGCTACACCTTC	CASSEPGRRDDYGYTF
TRBD2	14	.	TRBV5-1	TRBJ2-7	TGCGCCAGCAGCTTGCGAGCGGGGGGGGAAAAGCAGTACTTC	CASSLRAGGEKQYF
.	15	many	TRBV27	TRBJ1-5	TGTGCCAGCAGTTTAAATCAGGGGTCGCAACAGCCCCAGCATTTT	CASSLNQGSQQPQHF
.	11	many	TRBV6-5	TRBJ1-1	TGTGCCAGCAGTTACGGGATCGAAGCTTTCTTT	CASSYGIEAFF
.	13	many	TRBV28	TRBJ1-1	TGTGCCAGCAAGGGTTCCATGAACACTGAAGCTTTCTTT	CASKGSMNTEAFF
.	13	many	TRBV27	TRBJ2-7	TGTGCCAGCAGTGGTTGGGGCGAATACGAGCAGTACTTC	CASSGWGEYEQYF
TRBD1	14	many	TRBV11-2	TRBJ1-1	TGTGCCAGCAGCCTTACGACAGGGTTCAGTGAAGCTTTCTTT	CASSLTTGFSEAFF
.	13	many	TRBV28	TRBJ2-7	TGTGCCAGCAGTTTGGCGGCAGGGGATGAGCAGTGCTTC	CASSLAAGDEQCF
.	14	many	TRBV27	TRBJ2-7	TGTGCCAGCAGTTACGCGGTCCAGTCCTACGAGCAGTACTTC	CASSYAVQSYEQYF
.	15	many	TRBV9	TRBJ1-3	TGTGCCAGCAGCGTAGAAGGCCAACCGAGAAACACCATATATTTT	CASSVEGQPRNTIYF
.	12	many	TRBV10-3	TRBJ1-5	TGTGCCATCAGTGAGAACGGTCAGCCCCAGCATTTT	CAISENGQPQHF
.	15	many	TRBV6-2/TRBV6-3	TRBJ1-1	TGTGCCAGCAGTTACCCAGTCGGGCGCAACACTGAAGCTTTCTTT	CASSYPVGRNTEAFF
TRBD2	15	many	TRBV24-1	TRBJ2-1	TGTGCCACCAGCGCAGCGGGGGTCCCAGGGTGGGAGCAGTTCTTC	CATSAAGVPGWEQFF
.	14	many	TRBV10-3	TRBJ2-7	TGTGCCATCACTTCGACAGGATCTTCCTACGAGCAGTACTTC	CAITSTGSSYEQYF
TRBD1	13	many	TRBV30	TRBJ2-5	TGTGCCTGGAGATTAGGGGGCCGGGAGACCCAGTACTTC	CAWRLGGRETQYF
.	13	many	TRBV20-1	TRBJ1-5	TGCAGTGCTCCCCGGAAGCTCGGTCAGCCCCAGCATTTT	CSAPRKLGQPQHF
.	12	few	TRBV6-1	TRBJ2-7	TGTGCCAGCAAGGCCTCCCCCTACGAGCAGTACTTC	CASKASPYEQYF
TRBD1	13	many	TRBV7-2	TRBJ1-1	TGTGCCAGCAGCTTAGGCCAGGGGGGATCAGCTTTCTTT	CASSLGQGGSAFF
.	12	many	TRBV28	TRBJ2-7	TGTGCCAGCAGTTTAAACAGCTACGAGCAGTACTTC	CASSLNSYEQYF
.	12	many	TRBV20-1	TRBJ1-5	TGCAGTGCCGCATCTACCCCAGTGCCCCAGCATTTT	CSAASTPVPQHF
.	12	many	TRBV6-1	TRBJ1-1	TGTGCCAGCAGTCCAGGGGTCACTGAAGCTCTCTTT	CASSPGVTEALF
.	15	.	TRBV5-1	TRBJ1-1	TGCGCCAGCAGCTTGGCGATGGCAAGGGGGACTGAAGCTTTCTTT	CASSLAMARGTEAFF
.	15	once	TRBV7-9	TRBJ1-1	TGTGCCAGCAGCTTAGCGGGACCTACGAACACTGAAGCTTTCTTT	CASSLAGPTNTEAFF
.	14	many	TRBV4-2	TRBJ2-7	TGTGCCAGCAGCTCTCAGGGGGGGCCCTACGAGCAGTACTTC	CASSSQGGPYEQYF
TRBD1	15	many	TRBV5-1	TRBJ1-2	TGCGCCAGCAGCTTGGGCATTGGACAGGGAGAGAGCTACACCTTC	CASSLGIGQGESYTF
TRBD1	14	few	TRBV28	TRBJ2-3	TGTGCCAGCACCCCACAGGGGGCGCCGGATACGCAGTATTTT	CASTPQGAPDTQYF
.	14	many	TRBV6-2/TRBV6-3	TRBJ2-7	TGTGCCAGCAGTGGGGGGCAACGGGCCTACGAGCAGTACTTC	CASSGGQRAYEQYF
.	14	few	TRBV5-1	TRBJ1-3	TGCGCCAGCCGCCCAGTCGGCTCTGGAAACACCATATATTTT	CASRPVGSGNTIYF
TRBD1	16	.	TRBV12-3/TRBV12-4	TRBJ1-1	TGTGCCAGCAGTTTAGGGCAGGGGGCGCGAGGCACTGAAGCTTTCTTT	CASSLGQGARGTEAFF
.	14	many	TRBV11-2	TRBJ2-5	TGTGCCAGCAGATCTCTAGCGTTAGGCGAGACCCAGTACTTC	CASRSLALGETQYF